Below, 3 T cell receptor beta chains from the same sample are listed, as sequenced in a study of PD-1 blockade in classical Hodgkin lymphoma. The method was immunoSEQ multiplex PCR; TCRdb's version includes in-frame clones alone and lacks a portion of them. This sample has tens of thousands of clones; 91% occur once, and the top ten carry approximately 3.8%. Noted time point: newly diagnosed, previously untreated cHL patient sample. The sample was peripheral blood mononuclear cells (PBMCs). The receptors shown here come from a human donor with classical Hodgkin lymphoma.

This chain connects TRBV6-5 to TRBJ1-4, with D perhaps TRBD1 (6 bases). V lost 6 bases and J lost 7, with 18 bases in between. The CDR3 spans 15 residues. Per germline, CDR1 MNHEY and CDR2 SVGAGI. This CDR3 is CASRIIRGAGEKLFF. The CDR3 nucleotides are TGTGCCAGCAGAATTATAAGGGGGGCCGGTGAAAAACTGTTTTTT.

The chain couples TRBV4-1 to TRBJ1-1; 8 bases line up with TRBD1. The CDR3 extends over 18 amino acids. Germline values: CDR1 MGHRA, CDR2 YSYEKL. V was pared by 0 bases and J by 3 bases, with 12 bases of the junction left unmatched. Here the CDR3 reads CASSQEFEAGGRHTEAFF. The CDR3 DNA sequence: TGCGCCAGCAGCCAAGAGTTCGAGGCAGGGGGCCGACACACTGAAGCTTTCTTT.

The V call is TRBV28, the J call TRBJ2-5; unclear D gene. The CDR3 is 13 amino acids. Germline lookup yields CDR1 MDHEN and CDR2 SYDVKM. V lost 3 bases, J lost 4 bases, and 9 bases lay in between. CDR3 nucleotides: TGTGCCAGCAGTTTCGGTCCGGGAGAGACCCAGTACTTC. This sequence encodes CASSFGPGETQYF.